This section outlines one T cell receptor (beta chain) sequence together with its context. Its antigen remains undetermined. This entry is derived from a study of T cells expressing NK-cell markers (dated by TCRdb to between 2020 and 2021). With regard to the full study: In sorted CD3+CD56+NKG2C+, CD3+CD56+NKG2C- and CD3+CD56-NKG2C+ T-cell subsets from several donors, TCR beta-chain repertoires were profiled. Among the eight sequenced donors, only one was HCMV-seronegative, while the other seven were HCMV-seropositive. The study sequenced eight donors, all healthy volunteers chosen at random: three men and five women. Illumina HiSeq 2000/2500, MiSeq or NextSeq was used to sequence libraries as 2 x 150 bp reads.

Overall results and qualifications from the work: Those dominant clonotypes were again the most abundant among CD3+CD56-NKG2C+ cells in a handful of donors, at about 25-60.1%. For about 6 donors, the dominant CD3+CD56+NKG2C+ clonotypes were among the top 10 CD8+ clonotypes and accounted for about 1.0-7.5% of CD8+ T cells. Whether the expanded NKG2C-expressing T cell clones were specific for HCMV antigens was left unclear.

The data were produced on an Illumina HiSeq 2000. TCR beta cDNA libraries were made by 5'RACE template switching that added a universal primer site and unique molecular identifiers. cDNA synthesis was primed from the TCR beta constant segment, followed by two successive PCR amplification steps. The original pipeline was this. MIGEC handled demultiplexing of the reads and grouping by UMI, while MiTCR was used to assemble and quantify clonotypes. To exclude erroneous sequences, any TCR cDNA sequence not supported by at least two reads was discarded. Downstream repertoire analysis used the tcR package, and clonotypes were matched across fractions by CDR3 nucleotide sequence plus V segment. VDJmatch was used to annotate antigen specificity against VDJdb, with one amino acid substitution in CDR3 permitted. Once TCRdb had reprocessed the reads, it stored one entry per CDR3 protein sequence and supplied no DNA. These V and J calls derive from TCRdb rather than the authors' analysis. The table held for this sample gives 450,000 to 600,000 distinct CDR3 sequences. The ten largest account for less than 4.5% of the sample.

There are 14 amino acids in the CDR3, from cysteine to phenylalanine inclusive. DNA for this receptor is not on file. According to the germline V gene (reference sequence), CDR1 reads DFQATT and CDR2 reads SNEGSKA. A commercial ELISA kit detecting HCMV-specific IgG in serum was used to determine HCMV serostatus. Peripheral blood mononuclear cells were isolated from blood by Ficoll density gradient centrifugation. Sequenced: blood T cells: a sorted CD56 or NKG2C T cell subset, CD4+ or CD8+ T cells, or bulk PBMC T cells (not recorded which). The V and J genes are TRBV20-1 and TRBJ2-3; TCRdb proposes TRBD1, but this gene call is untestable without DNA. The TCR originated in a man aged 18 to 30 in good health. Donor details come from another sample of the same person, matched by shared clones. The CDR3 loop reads CSAATGVFGDTQYF.